This T cell receptor beta chain was sequenced for a study of cytomegalovirus exposure and HLA in healthy donors. Study-wide results and limits: Most TCR sequences were seen very rarely across donors, but some public TCRs occurred in many.

Produced via immunoSEQ multiplex PCR; TCRdb's table is partial and in-frame only. The sample lists roughly 190,000 clones, about 89% seen once, with roughly 7% in the top ten. Worth noting for this clone: Its specificity is unknown.

The CDR3 runs to 16 residues. Germline CDR1 reads SNHLY; CDR2 reads FYNNEI. J was trimmed by 2 bases and V by 4 bases; bases with no gene match: 6. These donors were members of the 120-subject validation cohort, a group separate from the approximately 700-subject first cohort. Sequencing was performed on PBMCs. The chain carries TRBV2 and TRBJ2-3, with TRBD2 matching 10 bases. The sequence was collected from a man aged 25 to 45 in good health and CMV-seropositive. CDR3 in amino acids: CASSARTSGITDTQYF. The CDR3 DNA is TGTGCCAGCAGTGCGCGGACTAGCGGAATCACAGATACGCAGTATTTT. Based on the CDR3 plus reference TRBV2 and TRBJ2-3, the full variable domain is EPEVTQTPSHQVTQMGQEVILRCVPISNHLYFYWYRQILGQKVEFLVSFYNNEISEKSEIFDDQFSVERPDGSNFTLKIRSTKLEDSAMYFCASSARTSGITDTQYFGPGTRLTVL.